This T cell receptor beta chain was profiled in a study of blood T cells in healthy people across ages. Per germline, CDR1 DFQATT and CDR2 SNEGSKA (reference sequence). There are 15 residues in the CDR3. The trim removed 4 bases at V and 2 bases at J, leaving 9 bases unmatched. Regarding the study as a whole: Unknown CMV status may confound age-related changes in expanded clones. A conclusive naive versus antigen-experienced comparison was prevented by the unsorted PBMCs. Age advanced and TCR beta diversity per million T cells fell, roughly linearly.

Each donor's blood draw was around 10 milliliters of peripheral blood. The use of a sample-barcoded 5' primer and a J-beta primer mix characterized a second PCR of roughly 7 to 11 cycles. TCRdb ran MiXCR on the 5' RACE reads and lists one entry per CDR3 protein. This table holds about 1.8 million distinct CDR3 sequences, around half found once. Worth noting for this clonotype: The antigen remains undetermined.

Input material: blood. The gene calls are TRBV20-1 and TRBJ2-7; 9 bases agree with TRBD2. The origin of this receptor is a woman between 40 and 50 years old in good health. CDR3 in amino acids: CSAIPVAGVTYEQYF. CDR3 nucleotide sequence: TGCAGTGCTATCCCTGTAGCGGGGGTCACCTACGAGCAGTACTTC.